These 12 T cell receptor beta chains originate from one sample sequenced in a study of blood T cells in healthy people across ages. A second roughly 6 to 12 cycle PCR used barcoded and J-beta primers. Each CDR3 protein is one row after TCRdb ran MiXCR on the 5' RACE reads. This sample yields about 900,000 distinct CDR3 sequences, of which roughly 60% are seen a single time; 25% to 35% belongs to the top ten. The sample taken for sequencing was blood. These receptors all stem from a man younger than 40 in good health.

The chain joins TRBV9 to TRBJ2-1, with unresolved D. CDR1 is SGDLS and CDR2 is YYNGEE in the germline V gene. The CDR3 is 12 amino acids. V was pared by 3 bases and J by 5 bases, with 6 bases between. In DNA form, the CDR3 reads TGTGCCAGCAGCGCCATCAACAATGAGCAGTTCTTC. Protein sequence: CASSAINNEQFF.

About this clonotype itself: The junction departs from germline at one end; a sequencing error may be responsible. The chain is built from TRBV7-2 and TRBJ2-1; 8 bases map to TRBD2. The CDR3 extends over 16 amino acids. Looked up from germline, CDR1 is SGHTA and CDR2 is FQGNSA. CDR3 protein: CASSLGDGGAYNEQFF. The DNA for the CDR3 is TGTGCTAGCAGCTTAGGCGACGGGGGGGCCTACAATGAGCAGTTCTTC.

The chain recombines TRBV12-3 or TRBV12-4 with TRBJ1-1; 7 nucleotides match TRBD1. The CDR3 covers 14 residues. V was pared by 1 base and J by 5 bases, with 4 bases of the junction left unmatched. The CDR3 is CASSLGGGWTEAFF. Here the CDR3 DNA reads TGTGCCAGCAGTTTAGGAGGGGGCTGGACTGAAGCTTTCTTT.

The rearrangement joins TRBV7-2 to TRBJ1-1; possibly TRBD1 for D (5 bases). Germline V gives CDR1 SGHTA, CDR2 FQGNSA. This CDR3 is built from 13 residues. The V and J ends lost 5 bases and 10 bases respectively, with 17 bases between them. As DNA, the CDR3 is TGTGCCAGCAGCGTAGAGGCAGGGAAAGGAGCTTTCTTT. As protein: CASSVEAGKGAFF.

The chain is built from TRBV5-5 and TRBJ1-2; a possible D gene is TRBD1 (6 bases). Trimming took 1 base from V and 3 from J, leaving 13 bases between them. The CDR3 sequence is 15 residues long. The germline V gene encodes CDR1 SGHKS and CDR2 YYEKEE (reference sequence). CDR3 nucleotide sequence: TGTGCCAGCAGCTTGTACAGGGACGTCGACTATGGCTACACCTTC. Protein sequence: CASSLYRDVDYGYTF.

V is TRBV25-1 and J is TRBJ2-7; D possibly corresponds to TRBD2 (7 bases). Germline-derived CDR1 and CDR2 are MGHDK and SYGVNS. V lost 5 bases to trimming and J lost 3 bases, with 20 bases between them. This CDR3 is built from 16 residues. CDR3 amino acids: CASSPRFNRDYYEQYF. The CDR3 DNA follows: TGTGCCAGCAGTCCCCGGTTCAACAGGGACTACTACGAGCAGTACTTC.

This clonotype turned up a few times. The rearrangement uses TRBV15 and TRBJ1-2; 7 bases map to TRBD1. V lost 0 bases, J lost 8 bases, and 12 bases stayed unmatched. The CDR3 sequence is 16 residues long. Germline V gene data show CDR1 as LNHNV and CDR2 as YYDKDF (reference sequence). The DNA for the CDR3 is TGTGCCACCAGCAGAGAGGGAGGCACAGGGGCGGAAGGCTACACCTTC. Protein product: CATSREGGTGAEGYTF.

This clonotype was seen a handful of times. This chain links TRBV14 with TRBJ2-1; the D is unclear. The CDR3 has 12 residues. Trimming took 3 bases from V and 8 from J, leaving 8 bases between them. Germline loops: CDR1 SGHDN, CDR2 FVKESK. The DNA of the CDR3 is TGTGCCAGCAGCCACCGCTGGGATGAGCAGTTCTTC. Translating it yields CASSHRWDEQFF.

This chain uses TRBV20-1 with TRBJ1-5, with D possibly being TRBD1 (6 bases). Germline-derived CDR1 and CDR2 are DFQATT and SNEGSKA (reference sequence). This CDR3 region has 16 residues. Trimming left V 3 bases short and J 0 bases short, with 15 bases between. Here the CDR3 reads CSARPDSLYSNQPQHF. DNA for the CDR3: TGCAGTGCTAGGCCGGACAGCCTGTATAGCAATCAGCCCCAGCATTTT.

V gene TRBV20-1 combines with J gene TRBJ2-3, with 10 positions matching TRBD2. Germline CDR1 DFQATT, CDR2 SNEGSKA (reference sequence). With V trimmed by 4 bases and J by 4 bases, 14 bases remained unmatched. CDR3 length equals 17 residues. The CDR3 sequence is CSANLGPSGGLSDTQYF. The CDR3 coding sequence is TGCAGTGCTAATCTAGGGCCTAGCGGGGGACTTTCAGATACGCAGTATTTT.

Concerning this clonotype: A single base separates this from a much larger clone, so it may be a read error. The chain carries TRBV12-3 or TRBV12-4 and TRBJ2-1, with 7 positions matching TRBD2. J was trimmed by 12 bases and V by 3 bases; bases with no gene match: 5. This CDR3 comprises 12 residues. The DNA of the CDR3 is TGTGCCAGCAGTTTTACTAGCGAGGCGCAGTTCTTC. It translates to CASSFTSEAQFF.

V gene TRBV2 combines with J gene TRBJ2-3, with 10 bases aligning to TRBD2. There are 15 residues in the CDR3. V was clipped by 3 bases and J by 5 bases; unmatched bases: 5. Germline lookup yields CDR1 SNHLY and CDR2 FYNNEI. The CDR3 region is CASSEIVAGGDTQYF. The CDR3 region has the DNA TGTGCCAGCAGTGAGATCGTAGCGGGGGGAGATACGCAGTATTTT.